This T cell receptor (beta chain) was sequenced in a study of response to subunit inactivated influenza vaccine. Study findings and constraints: Few additional T cells are recruited per seasonal influenza vaccination, authors suggested.

The ends were cut back, 7 bases at V and 5 bases at J, with 11 bases in the middle. The CDR3 covers 11 residues. The germline V gene encodes CDR1 DFQATT and CDR2 SNEGSKA (reference sequence). This clonotype was seen more than once but under ten times. Its target is not known. Each CDR3 protein is one row after TCRdb ran MiXCR on the RT-PCR reads. This table holds about 800,000 distinct CDR3 sequences, about 20% found once. The sequence derives from a man aged 50-60 years who received an inactivated influenza vaccine. The sequencing used PBMCs from blood, collected around 5 days after vaccination. The chain couples TRBV20-1 to TRBJ1-2; D not resolved. The CDR3 spells CSVKPSYGYTF. The CDR3 bases are TGCAGTGTGAAACCGTCTTATGGCTACACCTTC.